This T cell receptor (beta chain) was profiled in a study of T cell responses to AZD1222 COVID-19 vaccine (dated by TCRdb to the early 2020s). Looking at the study overall: Because spike-specific TCR depth and breadth did not differ between the two schedules, AZD1222 recipients who got a second dose at roughly 4 weeks were pooled with those who got a second dose at roughly 12 weeks. TCR sequencing was performed for fewer than 250 trial participants, of whom 200 to 220 were given two doses of AZD1222 and around 25 were given two doses of MenACWY control vaccine. Enrollment into the trials was organized by age into subgroups of 18-55, 56-69 and 70-plus years, and those subgroups contained approximately 160, 26 and 62 TCR-sequenced participants, respectively.

Concerning this clone itself: The clone's antigen remains unknown. Base qualities were left out, and no much larger clone turns up one base away.

According to the study, the label for this sample's time point signals: baseline before first vaccination. Samples from vaccinated people were obtained from the UK trials COV001 and COV002, which included a single-blind randomized controlled phase 2/3 trial of AZD1222 (ChAdOx1 nCoV-19) in healthy adults. For TCRbeta chain sequencing, PBMC samples were collected from trial participants at day 0 and at day 28 after the second dose. The CDR3 regions of human TCRbeta chains were analyzed by immunosequencing. Under the source paper's analysis protocol: Repertoire TCRs were matched against a reference library of SARS-CoV-2-specific TCRs generated with the MIRA antigen-specificity platform. Breadth meant the fraction of unique TCRs that were SARS-CoV-2-associated, whereas depth meant the fraction of total T cells that were SARS-CoV-2-associated. Using the MIRA data, each spike-specific TCR was assigned both to the spike region to which the TCR was reactive and to a CD4 or CD8 class. Log10-transformed breadth and depth values were compared by one-way ANOVA with Sidak's multiple comparisons tests. Imported from immuneACCESS, the table was reduced by TCRdb to in-frame sequences with V and J called. These copies leave out some clones; in studies compared against another copy, an unresolved V gene accounts for under half, and the cause of the remainder is not known. V and J calls and clone size are copied from that table; D and trimming were computed from the DNA. Here the sample has 85,000 to 130,000 clones; about 93% occur a single time. The ten largest clones capture about 5% of the sample.

The CDR3, cysteine through phenylalanine, is 14 amino acids long. Only the CDR3 part of the read is kept: 42 bases, read in frame from the first base. At the junction V is shortened by 4 bases and J by 7 bases, with 20 bases in between. CDR1 and CDR2 were assigned from the germline V gene (reference sequence) as GTSNPN and SVGIG. Results and caveats for the whole study, not just this receptor: Participants were mostly white British and included more females than males, and it was suggested by the authors that clonal diversity may have been underestimated. Spike-specific TCR breadth and depth rose significantly after two AZD1222 doses compared with day 0 and with MenACWY recipients. Reportedly, almost half of the unique spike-specific TCRs recognized epitopes lying outside the regions that are mutated in the B.1.351 and B.1.1.7 variants. The vaccine-associated CD4 TCRs covered the entire spike protein, and the dominant responses fell in regions 160-218 and 743-854. Conclusions about previously exposed vaccinees are limited because only a handful of AZD1222 recipients were SARS-CoV-2 seropositive at baseline. The 56-69-year group was small, and its depth increase did not reach significance, likely because of low power. No day 14 peak-response samples were available, so repertoires were characterized only after the peak T cell response.

The source of this sequence is an adult in good health. Sequences were derived from peripheral blood, sampled on day 0 of AZD1222 vaccination. The chain is encoded by TRBV30 joined to TRBJ2-7, with no D gene named confidently. This receptor carries the CDR3 CAWNAAALDGEQYF. Here is the DNA: TGTGCCTGGAACGCCGCAGCTTTGGACGGGGAGCAGTACTTC.